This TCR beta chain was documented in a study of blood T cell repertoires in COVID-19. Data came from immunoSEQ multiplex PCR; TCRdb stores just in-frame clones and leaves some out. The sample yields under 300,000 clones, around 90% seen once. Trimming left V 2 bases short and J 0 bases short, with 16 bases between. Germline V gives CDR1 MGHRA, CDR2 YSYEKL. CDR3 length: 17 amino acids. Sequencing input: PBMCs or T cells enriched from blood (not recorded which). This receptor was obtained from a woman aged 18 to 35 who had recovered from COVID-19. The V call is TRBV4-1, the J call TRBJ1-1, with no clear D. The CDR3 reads CASSQKIHESLNTEAFF. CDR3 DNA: TGCGCCAGCAGCCAAAAAATCCATGAGAGCTTGAACACTGAAGCTTTCTTT.